This T cell receptor (beta chain) was obtained from a study of T cells in localized non-small cell lung cancer. TCRdb's table, derived via immunoSEQ multiplex PCR, lists solely in-frame clones and lacks some. The sample lists about 33,000 clones, about 81% occurring once. As to this clone: Its antigen is unknown.

Findings and limits, study-wide: Uninvolved nearby lung showed the greatest T cell clonality, exceeding that found in tumor. Heterogeneity stays possible, as sequencing covered only one tumor region. Among the top 100 tumor clones, a median approximately 62 appeared in adjacent lung.

The sequence was obtained from a male donor aged 60 or older with stage II squamous cell lung carcinoma. The source material was peripheral blood, sampled before any cancer treatment.

CDR3 region: CAISESLIQTGELFF. CDR3 sequence (DNA): TGTGCCATCAGTGAGTCCTTGATACAGACCGGGGAGCTGTTTTTT. The chain links TRBV10-3 to TRBJ2-2; D not certain. Germline V gene sequence: CDR1 ENHRY, CDR2 SYGVKD. Trimming stripped 0 bases from V and 5 bases from J, with 10 bases between. The CDR3 is 15 residues long.